This TCR beta chain was recorded in a study of T cell changes during pregnancy in multiple sclerosis. CDR3 length: 13 residues. With 7 bases clipped from V and 2 bases from J, the junction kept 4 bases outside the gene matches. From germline, CDR1 is MDHEN and CDR2 SYDVKM. Some clones are missing from TCRdb's copy, which holds only in-frame ones; the method was immunoSEQ multiplex PCR. The data hold over 45,000 clones, with around 92% observed a single time. The origin of this receptor is a female donor in good health, enrolled as a control in a pregnancy study. V gene TRBV28 combines with J gene TRBJ1-2, with 7 bases aligning to TRBD1. The starting material was CD4+ T cells from peripheral blood mononuclear cells, obtained in the second trimester of pregnancy. This CDR3 reads CASTPGQNYGYTF. For the CDR3, the DNA is TGTGCCAGCACCCCGGGACAGAACTATGGCTACACCTTC.